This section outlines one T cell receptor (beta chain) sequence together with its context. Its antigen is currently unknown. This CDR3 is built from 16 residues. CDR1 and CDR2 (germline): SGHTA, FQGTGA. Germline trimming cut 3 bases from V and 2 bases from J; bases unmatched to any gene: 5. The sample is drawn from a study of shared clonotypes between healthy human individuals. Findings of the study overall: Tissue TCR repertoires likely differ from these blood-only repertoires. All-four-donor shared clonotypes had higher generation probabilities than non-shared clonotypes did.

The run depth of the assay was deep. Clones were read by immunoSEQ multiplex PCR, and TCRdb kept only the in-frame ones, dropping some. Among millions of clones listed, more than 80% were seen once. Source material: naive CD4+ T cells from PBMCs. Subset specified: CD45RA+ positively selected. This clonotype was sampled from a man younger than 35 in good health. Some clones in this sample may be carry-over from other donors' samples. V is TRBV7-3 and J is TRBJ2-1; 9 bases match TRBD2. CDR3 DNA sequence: TGTGCCAGCAGCTTGGGACTAGCCGAGACCTACAATGAGCAGTTCTTC. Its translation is CASSLGLAETYNEQFF. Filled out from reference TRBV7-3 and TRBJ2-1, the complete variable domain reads GAGVSQTPSNKVTEKGKYVELRCDPISGHTALYWYRQSLGQGPEFLIYFQGTGAADDSGLPNDRFFAVRPEGSVSTLKIQRTERGDSAVYLCASSLGLAETYNEQFFGPGTRLTVL.